This T cell receptor (beta chain) was sequenced for a study of monozygotic twins with inflammatory bowel disease. The CDR3 runs 14 residues. Per the germline V gene, CDR1 is LNHDA and CDR2 is SQIVND (reference sequence). Overall study findings and caveats: The study found lower TCRbeta diversity (inverse Simpson) in IBD patients than in healthy co-twins.

TCRdb re-called the 5' RACE reads, yielding one record per CDR3 amino acid sequence without DNA. This sample's clone table lists 110,000 to 150,000 distinct CDR3 sequences. In regard to this clonotype: The antigen is unknown.

This clonotype was sampled from a human donor with ulcerative colitis or Crohn's disease, or a healthy co-twin of an affected twin (not recorded which). This chain connects TRBV19 to TRBJ2-1; TCRdb's D call, TRBD2, is unchecked because there is no DNA. Input material: blood. Here the CDR3 reads CASSNGREGNEQFF. The entire variable domain, with the rest obtained from reference TRBV19 and TRBJ2-1, is as follows: DGGITQSPKYLFRKEGQNVTLSCEQNLNHDAMYWYRQDPGQGLRLIYYSQIVNDFQKGDIAEGYSVSREKKESFPLTVTSAQKNPTAFYLCASSNGREGNEQFFGPGTRLTVL.